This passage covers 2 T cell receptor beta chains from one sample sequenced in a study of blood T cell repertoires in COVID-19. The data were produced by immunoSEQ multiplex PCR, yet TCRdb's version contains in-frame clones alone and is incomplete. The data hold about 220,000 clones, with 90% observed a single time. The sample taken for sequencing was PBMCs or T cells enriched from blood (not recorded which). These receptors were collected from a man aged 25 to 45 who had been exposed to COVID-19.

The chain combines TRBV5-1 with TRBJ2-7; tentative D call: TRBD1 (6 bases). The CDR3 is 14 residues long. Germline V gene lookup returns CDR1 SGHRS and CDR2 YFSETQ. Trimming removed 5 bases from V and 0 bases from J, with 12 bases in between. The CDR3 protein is CASRSQTGSYEQYF. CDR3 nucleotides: TGCGCCAGCAGGTCTCAGACAGGCTCCTACGAGCAGTACTTC.

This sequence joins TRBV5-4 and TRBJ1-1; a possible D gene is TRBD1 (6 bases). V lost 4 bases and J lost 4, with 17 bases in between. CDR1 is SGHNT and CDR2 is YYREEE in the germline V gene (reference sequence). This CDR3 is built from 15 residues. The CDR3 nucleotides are TGTGCCAGCAGCCCTCCGTTGGGGGCGGTCACTGAAGCTTTCTTT. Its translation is CASSPPLGAVTEAFF.